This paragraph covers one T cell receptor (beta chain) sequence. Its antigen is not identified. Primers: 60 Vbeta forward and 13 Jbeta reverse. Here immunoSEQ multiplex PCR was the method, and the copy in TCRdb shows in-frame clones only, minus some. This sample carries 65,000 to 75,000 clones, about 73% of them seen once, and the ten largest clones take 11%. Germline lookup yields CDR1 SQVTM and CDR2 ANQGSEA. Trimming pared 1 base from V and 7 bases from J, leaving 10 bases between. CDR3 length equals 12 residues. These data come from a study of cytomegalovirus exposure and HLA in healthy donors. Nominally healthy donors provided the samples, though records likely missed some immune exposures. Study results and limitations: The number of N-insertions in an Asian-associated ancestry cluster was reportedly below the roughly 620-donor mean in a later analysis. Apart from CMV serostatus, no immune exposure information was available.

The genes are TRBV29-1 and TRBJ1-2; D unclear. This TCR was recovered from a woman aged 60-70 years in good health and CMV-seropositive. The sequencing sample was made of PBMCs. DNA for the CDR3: TGCAGCGTTGAAGTGGGAGCTACTGGCTACACCTTC. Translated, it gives CSVEVGATGYTF.